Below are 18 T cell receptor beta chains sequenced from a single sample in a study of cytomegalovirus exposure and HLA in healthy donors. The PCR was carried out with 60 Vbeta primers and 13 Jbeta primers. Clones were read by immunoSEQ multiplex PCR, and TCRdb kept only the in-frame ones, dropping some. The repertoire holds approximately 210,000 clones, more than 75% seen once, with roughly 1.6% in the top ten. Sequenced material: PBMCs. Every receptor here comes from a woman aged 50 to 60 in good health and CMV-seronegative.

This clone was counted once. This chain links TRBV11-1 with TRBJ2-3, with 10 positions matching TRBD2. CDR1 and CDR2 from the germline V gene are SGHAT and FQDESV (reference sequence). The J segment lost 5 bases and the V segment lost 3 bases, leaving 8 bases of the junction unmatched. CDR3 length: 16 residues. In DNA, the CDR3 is TGTGCCAGCAGCTTCCGGTTAGCGGGAGGAGGAGATACGCAGTATTTT. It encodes CASSFRLAGGGDTQYF.

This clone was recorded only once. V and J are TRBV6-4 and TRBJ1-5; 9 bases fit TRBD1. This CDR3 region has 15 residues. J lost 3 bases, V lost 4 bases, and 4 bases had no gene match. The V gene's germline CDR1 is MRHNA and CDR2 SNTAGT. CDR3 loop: CASSGRTGVNQPQHF. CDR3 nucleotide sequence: TGTGCCAGCAGTGGTCGGACAGGGGTCAATCAGCCCCAGCATTTT.

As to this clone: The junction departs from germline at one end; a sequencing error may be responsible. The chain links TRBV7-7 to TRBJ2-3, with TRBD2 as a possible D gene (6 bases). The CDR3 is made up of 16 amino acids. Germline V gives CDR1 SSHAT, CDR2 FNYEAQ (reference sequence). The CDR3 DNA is TGTGCTAGCAGCTTAAGCCTAGCGATGGGCACAGATACGCAGTATTTT. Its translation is CASSLSLAMGTDTQYF.

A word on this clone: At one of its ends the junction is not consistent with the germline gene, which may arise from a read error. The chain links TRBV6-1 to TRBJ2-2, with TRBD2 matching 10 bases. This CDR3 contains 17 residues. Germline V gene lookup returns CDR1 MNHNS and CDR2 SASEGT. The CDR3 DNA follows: TGTGCCATCAGTGAATTCCTAGCGGGGGACCACACCGGGGAGCTGTTTTTT. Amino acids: CAISEFLAGDHTGELFF.

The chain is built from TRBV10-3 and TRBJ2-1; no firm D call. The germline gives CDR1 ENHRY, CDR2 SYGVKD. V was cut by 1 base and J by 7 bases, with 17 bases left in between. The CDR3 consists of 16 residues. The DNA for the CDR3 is TGTGCCATCAGTGAGTTTGACCTCGCCGCGAGGAATGAGCAGTTCTTC. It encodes CAISEFDLAARNEQFF.

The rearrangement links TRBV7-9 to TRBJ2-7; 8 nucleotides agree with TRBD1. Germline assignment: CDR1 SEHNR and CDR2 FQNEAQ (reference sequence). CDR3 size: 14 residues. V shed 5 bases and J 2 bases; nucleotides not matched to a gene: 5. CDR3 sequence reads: CASSVGQDTYEQYF. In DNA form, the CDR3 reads TGTGCCAGCAGCGTGGGACAGGATACCTACGAGCAGTACTTC.

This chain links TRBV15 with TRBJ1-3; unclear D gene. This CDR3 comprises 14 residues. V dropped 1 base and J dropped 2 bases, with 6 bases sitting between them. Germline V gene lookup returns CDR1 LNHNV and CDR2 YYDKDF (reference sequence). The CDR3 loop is CATSRAGAGNTIYF. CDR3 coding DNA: TGTGCCACCAGCAGAGCCGGGGCTGGAAACACCATATATTTT.

In DNA, the CDR3 is TGTGCCAGCAGTGTAACAGGGCTGAACAATCAGCCCCAGCATTTT. Amino acids: CASSVTGLNNQPQHF. The chain carries TRBV6-1 and TRBJ1-5; TRBD1 might be the D (6 bases). The CDR3 is 15 residues long. Germline V gene data show CDR1 as MNHNS and CDR2 as SASEGT. The V and J ends lost 4 bases and 3 bases respectively, with 13 bases between them.

For the CDR3, the DNA is TGTGCCAGCAGGACAGCCTCTGGGGCCAACGTCCTGACTTTC. It yields the protein CASRTASGANVLTF. The chain employs TRBV6-1 and TRBJ2-6; possibly TRBD1 for D (5 bases). The CDR3 extends over 14 amino acids. Germline assignment: CDR1 MNHNS and CDR2 SASEGT. V was cut by 6 bases and J by 0 bases, with 6 bases left in between.

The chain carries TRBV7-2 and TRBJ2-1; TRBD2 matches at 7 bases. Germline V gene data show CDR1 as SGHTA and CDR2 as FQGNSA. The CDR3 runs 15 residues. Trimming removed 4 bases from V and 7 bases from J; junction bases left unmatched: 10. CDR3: CASSSWGGRGNEQFF. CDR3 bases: TGTGCCAGCAGCTCCTGGGGGGGACGGGGGAATGAGCAGTTCTTC.

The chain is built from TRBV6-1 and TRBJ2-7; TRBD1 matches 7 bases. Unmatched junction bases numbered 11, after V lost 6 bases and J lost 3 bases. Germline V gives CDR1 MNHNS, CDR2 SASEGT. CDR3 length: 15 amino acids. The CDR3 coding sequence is TGTGCCAGCAGAGGATACCGGGACAGCTTCTACGAGCAGTACTTC. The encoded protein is CASRGYRDSFYEQYF.

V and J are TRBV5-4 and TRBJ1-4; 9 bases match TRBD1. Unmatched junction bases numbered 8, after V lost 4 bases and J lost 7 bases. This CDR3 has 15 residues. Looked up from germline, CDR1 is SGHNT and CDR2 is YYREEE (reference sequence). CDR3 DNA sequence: TGTGCCAGCAGCGCCAACAGGGGGCTAGGTGAAAAACTGTTTTTT. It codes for CASSANRGLGEKLFF.

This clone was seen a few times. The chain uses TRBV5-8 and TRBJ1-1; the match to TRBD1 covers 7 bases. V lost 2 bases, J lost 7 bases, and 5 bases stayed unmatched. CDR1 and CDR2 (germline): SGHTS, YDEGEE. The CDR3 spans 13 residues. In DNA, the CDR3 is TGTGCCAGCAGCTTACACAGGGGTGGTGAAGCTTTCTTT. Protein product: CASSLHRGGEAFF.

The CDR3 nucleotides are TGTGCCAGCAGCATCCGTACAGATAGCAATCAGCCCCAGCATTTT. It is translated as CASSIRTDSNQPQHF. The chain uses TRBV21-1 and TRBJ1-5; TRBD1 was called by the table and not checked on the DNA. TRBV21-1 represents a pseudogene. This CDR3 has 15 residues.

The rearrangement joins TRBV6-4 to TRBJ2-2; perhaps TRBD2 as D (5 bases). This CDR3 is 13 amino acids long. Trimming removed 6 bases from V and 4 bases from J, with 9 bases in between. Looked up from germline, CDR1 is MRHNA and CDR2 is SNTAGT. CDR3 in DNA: TGTGCCAGCAGCCCGAGCGGCACCGGGGAGCTGTTTTTT. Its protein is CASSPSGTGELFF.

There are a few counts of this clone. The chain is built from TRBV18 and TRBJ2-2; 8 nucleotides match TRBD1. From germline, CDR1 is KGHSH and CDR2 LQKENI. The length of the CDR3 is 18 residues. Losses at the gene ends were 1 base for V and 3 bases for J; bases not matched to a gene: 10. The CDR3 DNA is TGTGCCAGCTCACCACAGCTATGGACAGGGTCATACACCGGGGAGCTGTTTTTT. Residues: CASSPQLWTGSYTGELFF.

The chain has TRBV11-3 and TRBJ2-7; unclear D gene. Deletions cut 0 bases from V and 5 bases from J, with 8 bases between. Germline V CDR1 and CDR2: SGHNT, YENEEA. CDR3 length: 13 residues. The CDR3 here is CASSLDTVHEQYF. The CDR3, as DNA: TGTGCCAGCAGCTTAGATACGGTGCACGAGCAGTACTTC.

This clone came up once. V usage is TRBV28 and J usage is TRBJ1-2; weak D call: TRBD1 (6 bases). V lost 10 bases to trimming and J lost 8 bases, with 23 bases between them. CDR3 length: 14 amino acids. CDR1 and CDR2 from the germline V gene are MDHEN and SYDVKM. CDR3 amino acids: CATQYRERLGGYTF. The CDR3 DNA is TGTGCCACCCAATACAGGGAAAGGTTGGGAGGCTACACCTTC.